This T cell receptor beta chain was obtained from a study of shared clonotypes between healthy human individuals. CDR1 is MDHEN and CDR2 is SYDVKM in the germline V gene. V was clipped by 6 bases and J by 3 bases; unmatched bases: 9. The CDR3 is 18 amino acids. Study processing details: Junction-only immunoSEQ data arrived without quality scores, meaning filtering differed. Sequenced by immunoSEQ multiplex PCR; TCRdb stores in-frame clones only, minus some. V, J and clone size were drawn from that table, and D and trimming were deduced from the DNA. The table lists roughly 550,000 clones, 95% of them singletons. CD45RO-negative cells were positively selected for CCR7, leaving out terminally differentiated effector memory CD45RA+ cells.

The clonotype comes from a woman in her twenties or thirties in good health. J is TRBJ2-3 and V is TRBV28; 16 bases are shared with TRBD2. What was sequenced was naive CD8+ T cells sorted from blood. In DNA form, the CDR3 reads TGTGCCAGCAGCCCCGGGACTAGCGGGAGGGGAGTAACAGATACGCAGTATTTT. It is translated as CASSPGTSGRGVTDTQYF.